Each of the 20 T cell receptor beta chains below was sequenced from the same sample in a study of response to subunit inactivated influenza vaccine. TCRdb processed the RT-PCR reads anew with MiXCR; each CDR3 protein has one entry. In the table there are under 750,000 distinct CDR3 sequences, about 12% of which are singletons. Sequenced here: PBMCs from blood, sampled on the day of vaccination. All receptors come from a man aged 50-60 years who received an inactivated influenza vaccine.

This clonotype occurred many times. This chain joins TRBV20-1 and TRBJ2-1; 7 positions match TRBD2. The CDR3 totals 17 residues. Germline CDR1 and CDR2: DFQATT and SNEGSKA (reference sequence). J lost 2 bases, V lost 0 bases, and 10 bases had no gene match. The CDR3 coding sequence is TGCAGTGCTAGAGATTATAGGGCTAGCGGACCCTACAATGAGCAGTTCTTC. Its protein product is CSARDYRASGPYNEQFF.

This clonotype was seen more than once but under ten times. The chain combines TRBV5-6 with TRBJ2-5; 7 positions match TRBD1. Germline CDR1 SGHDT, CDR2 YYEEEE. The CDR3 is 14 amino acids. J was trimmed by 1 base and V by 10 bases; bases with no gene match: 10. CDR3 sequence reads: CAGNRQGPQETQYF. CDR3 DNA: TGTGCCGGAAATCGACAGGGCCCCCAAGAGACCCAGTACTTC.

This clonotype appeared many times. V usage is TRBV5-5 and J usage is TRBJ2-3; 10 positions match TRBD2. The CDR3 length is 16 residues. V was clipped by 2 bases and J by 6 bases; unmatched bases: 9. Looked up from germline, CDR1 is SGHKS and CDR2 is YYEKEE (reference sequence). The DNA of the CDR3 is TGTGCCAGCAGCTTTGGGTGGGGACTAGCGATGGATACGCAGTATTTT. It translates to CASSFGWGLAMDTQYF.

On this clonotype: A much bigger clone sits one base away, suggesting this may be a read error. V and J are TRBV5-1 and TRBJ2-1; the match to TRBD1 covers 8 bases. CDR1 is SGHRS, CDR2 YFSETQ, per germline. The ends lost 4 bases at V and 9 bases at J; junction bases unmatched: 3. The CDR3 is 12 residues long. CDR3 sequence reads: CASSHTGGEQFF. CDR3 nucleotides: TGCGCCAGCAGCCACACAGGGGGTGAGCAGTTCTTC.

This clonotype was seen more than once but under ten times. This chain links TRBV4-1 with TRBJ1-5, with a tentative D call TRBD1 (6 bases). The CDR3 covers 15 residues. The V end was cut by 2 bases, the J end by 3 bases, with 11 bases between. Germline-derived CDR1 and CDR2 are MGHRA and YSYEKL. The CDR3 nucleotides are TGCGCCAGCAGCCAAATGGGGGGCTACAATCAGCCCCAGCATTTT. Translated, it gives CASSQMGGYNQPQHF.

This clonotype was recorded a few times. The chain is built from TRBV12-3 or TRBV12-4 and TRBJ2-2, with 8 bases lining up with TRBD1. V lost 8 bases and J lost 3; bases outside the gene matches: 5. The CDR3 has 14 amino acids. CDR3 residues: CASQGARYTGELFF. The DNA of the CDR3 is TGTGCCAGCCAGGGGGCGCGATACACCGGGGAGCTGTTTTTT.

This clonotype turned up a few times. V gene TRBV9 combines with J gene TRBJ2-5; 7 bases are a match to TRBD1. Germline CDR1 and CDR2: SGDLS and YYNGEE. The CDR3 is 13 amino acids. V dropped 4 bases and J dropped 4; count of bases not matched to a gene: 4. In DNA, the CDR3 is TGTGCCAGCAGCTCGACAGGGATAGAGACCCAGTACTTC. Translation gives CASSSTGIETQYF.

Many counts were recorded for this clonotype. The gene calls are TRBV20-1 and TRBJ2-1, with 8 bases lining up with TRBD2. The CDR3 loop spans 15 amino acids. The trim removed 3 bases at V and 8 bases at J, leaving 12 bases unmatched. CDR1 DFQATT and CDR2 SNEGSKA come from the germline V gene (reference sequence). In nucleotides, the CDR3 is TGCAGTGCTAGGAGCGTCACGGGAGGGTACGATGAGCAGTTCTTC. It specifies CSARSVTGGYDEQFF.

This clonotype was counted many times. Written as DNA, the CDR3 is TGTGCCAGCAATCCGGACAGGGGCGAGCAGTACTTC. Translating it yields CASNPDRGEQYF. The chain uses TRBV6-2 or TRBV6-3 and TRBJ2-7; TRBD1 aligns across 9 bases. The J segment lost 6 bases and the V segment lost 7 bases, leaving 4 bases of the junction unmatched. Germline CDR1 MNHEY, CDR2 SVGEGT. This CDR3 has 12 amino acids.

This clonotype has a count of ten or more. The chain recombines TRBV7-9 with TRBJ2-7; 7 bases fit TRBD1. This CDR3 is built from 16 residues. V dropped 5 bases and J dropped 3; count of bases not matched to a gene: 13. In germline, CDR1 is SEHNR, CDR2 FQNEAQ (reference sequence). The CDR3 sequence is CASSPPYRQGFYEQYF. The DNA of the CDR3 is TGTGCCAGCAGCCCTCCCTATAGACAGGGTTTCTACGAGCAGTACTTC.

In this sample, this clonotype turned up many times. This chain connects TRBV12-3 or TRBV12-4 to TRBJ1-6; tentatively, D is TRBD1 (6 bases). Trimming removed 5 bases at V and 9 bases at J, with 17 bases between. CDR3 size: 15 residues. CDR3 residues: CASSTPGHGSSPLHF. The CDR3, as DNA: TGTGCCAGCAGTACTCCGGGACACGGGAGTTCACCCCTCCACTTT.

This clonotype was counted a few times. CDR3 nucleotide sequence: TGCAGCGTTACCGGGACAGCTGCCGATGGCTACACCTTC. Its translation is CSVTGTAADGYTF. The chain couples TRBV29-1 to TRBJ1-2; 7 bases map to TRBD1. This CDR3 has 13 residues. Germline CDR1 and CDR2: SQVTM and ANQGSEA. Trimming cost V 5 bases and J 6 bases; bases outside gene matches: 9.

This clonotype has only a few counts. The rearrangement uses TRBV27 and TRBJ2-7; no clear D. The CDR3 has 16 amino acids. Germline loops: CDR1 MNHEY, CDR2 SMNVEV (reference sequence). Between the trimmed V and J ends, which lost 1 base and 6 bases, there was a span of 19 bases. This CDR3 reads CASSLLAGEFPSEQYF. In DNA form, the CDR3 reads TGTGCCAGCAGTTTATTGGCAGGAGAGTTCCCTTCCGAGCAGTACTTC.

The chain carries TRBV2 and TRBJ2-7; 9 bases agree with TRBD2. The CDR3 consists of 16 residues. V lost 2 bases, J lost 7 bases, and 12 bases stayed unmatched. The germline V gene encodes CDR1 SNHLY and CDR2 FYNNEI. The CDR3 here is CASSELGIAGAGEQYF. In nucleotides, the CDR3 is TGTGCCAGCAGTGAACTCGGCATAGCGGGAGCCGGAGAGCAGTACTTC.

This clonotype was counted a few times. This chain uses TRBV7-2 with TRBJ2-5; 9 nucleotides align to TRBD1. Germline V gene lookup returns CDR1 SGHTA and CDR2 FQGNSA. V dropped 4 bases and J dropped 5; count of bases not matched to a gene: 8. CDR3 length equals 15 residues. CDR3 DNA: TGTGCCAGCAGCTCAAACAGGGGGCGCGGGGAGACCCAGTACTTC. Protein product: CASSSNRGRGETQYF.

This clonotype appeared a few times. The chain carries TRBV20-1 and TRBJ2-2; D unclear. CDR3 length equals 13 residues. CDR1 and CDR2 from the germline V gene are DFQATT and SNEGSKA (reference sequence). Trimming removed 3 bases from V and 6 bases from J, with 11 bases in between. The CDR3 region is CSASETYAGELFF. The CDR3 coding sequence is TGCAGTGCTAGTGAAACCTACGCCGGGGAGCTGTTTTTT.

This clonotype showed up just a few times. CDR3 sequence: CASSGSGRAYNEQFF. DNA of the CDR3: TGTGCCAGCAGTGGGAGCGGGAGGGCCTACAATGAGCAGTTCTTC. This chain links TRBV6-1 with TRBJ2-1, with 10 bases aligning to TRBD2. V lost 4 bases to trimming and J lost 2 bases; unmatched junction nucleotides: 2. The CDR3 length is 15 residues. Germline-derived CDR1 and CDR2 are MNHNS and SASEGT.

In this sample, this clonotype turned up many times. This chain connects TRBV7-9 to TRBJ2-7; 10 bases fit TRBD1. V lost 5 bases, J lost 5 bases, and 6 bases stayed unmatched. The CDR3 is made up of 14 amino acids. CDR1 is SEHNR, CDR2 FQNEAQ, per germline (reference sequence). CDR3 DNA: TGTGCCAGCAGCACGGGACAGGGGAATCACGAGCAGTACTTC. Encoded protein: CASSTGQGNHEQYF.

The table lists this clonotype with many counts. This chain links TRBV12-3 or TRBV12-4 with TRBJ2-7; tentative D call: TRBD1 (5 bases). The CDR3 runs to 15 residues. Trimming removed 2 bases from V and 0 bases from J, with 11 bases in between. The CDR3 DNA reads as TGTGCCAGCAGTTTAAGTAGGGGTCTCTCCTACGAGCAGTACTTC. This sequence encodes CASSLSRGLSYEQYF.

Many counts were recorded for this clonotype. The CDR3 loop reads CASSLARQNTEAFF. DNA for the CDR3: TGCGCCAGCAGCTTGGCCCGGCAGAACACTGAAGCTTTCTTT. The chain couples TRBV5-1 to TRBJ1-1, with D uncertain. In germline, CDR1 is SGHRS, CDR2 YFSETQ. The ends were cut back, 0 bases at V and 1 base at J, with 7 bases in the middle. The CDR3 runs 14 residues.